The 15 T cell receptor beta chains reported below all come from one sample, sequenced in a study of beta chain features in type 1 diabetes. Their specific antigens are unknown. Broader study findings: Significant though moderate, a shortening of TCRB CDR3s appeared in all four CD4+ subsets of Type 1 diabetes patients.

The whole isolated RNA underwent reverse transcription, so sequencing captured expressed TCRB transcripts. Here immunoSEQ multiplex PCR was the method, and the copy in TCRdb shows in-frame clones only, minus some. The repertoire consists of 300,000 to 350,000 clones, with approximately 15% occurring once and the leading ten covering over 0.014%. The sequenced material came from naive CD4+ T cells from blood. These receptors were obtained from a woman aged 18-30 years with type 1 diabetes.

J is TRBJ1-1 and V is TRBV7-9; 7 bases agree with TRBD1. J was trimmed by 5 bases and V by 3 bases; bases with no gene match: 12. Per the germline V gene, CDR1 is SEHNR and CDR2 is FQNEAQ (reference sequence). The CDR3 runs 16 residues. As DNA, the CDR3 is TGTGCCAGCAGCTTCAGGAGGGGGCGAGGGGGAACTGAAGCTTTCTTT. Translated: CASSFRRGRGGTEAFF.

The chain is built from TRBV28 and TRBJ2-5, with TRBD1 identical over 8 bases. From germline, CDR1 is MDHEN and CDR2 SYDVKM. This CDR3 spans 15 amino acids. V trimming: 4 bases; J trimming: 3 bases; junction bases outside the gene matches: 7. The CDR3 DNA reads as TGTGCCAGCAGTTCCCTTTGGACAGGGAAAGAGACCCAGTACTTC. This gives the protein CASSSLWTGKETQYF.

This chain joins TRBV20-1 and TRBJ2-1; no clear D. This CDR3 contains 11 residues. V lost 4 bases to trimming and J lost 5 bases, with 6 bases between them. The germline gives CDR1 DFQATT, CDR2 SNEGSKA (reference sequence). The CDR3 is CSANTDNEQFF. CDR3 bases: TGCAGTGCTAATACTGACAATGAGCAGTTCTTC.

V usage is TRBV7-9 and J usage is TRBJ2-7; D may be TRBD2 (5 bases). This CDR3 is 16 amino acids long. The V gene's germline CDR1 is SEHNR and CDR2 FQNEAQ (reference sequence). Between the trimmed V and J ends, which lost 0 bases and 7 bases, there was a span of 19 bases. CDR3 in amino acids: CASSLADPDWFREQYV. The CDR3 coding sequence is TGTGCCAGCAGCTTAGCAGACCCGGACTGGTTTCGTGAGCAGTACGTC.

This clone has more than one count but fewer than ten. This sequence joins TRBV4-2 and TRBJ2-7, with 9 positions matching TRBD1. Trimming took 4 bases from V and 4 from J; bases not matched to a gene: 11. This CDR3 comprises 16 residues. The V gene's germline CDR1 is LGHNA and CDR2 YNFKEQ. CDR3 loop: CASSPDGTGLGYEQYF. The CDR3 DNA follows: TGTGCCAGCAGCCCGGATGGGACAGGGTTGGGGTACGAGCAGTACTTC.

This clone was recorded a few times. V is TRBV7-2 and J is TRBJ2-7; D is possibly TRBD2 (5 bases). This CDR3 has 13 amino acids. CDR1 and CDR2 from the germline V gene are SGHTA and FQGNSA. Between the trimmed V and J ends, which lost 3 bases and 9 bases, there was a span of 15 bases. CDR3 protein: CASSFEGSLAQYF. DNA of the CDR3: TGTGCCAGCAGCTTCGAGGGATCGCTAGCGCAGTACTTC.

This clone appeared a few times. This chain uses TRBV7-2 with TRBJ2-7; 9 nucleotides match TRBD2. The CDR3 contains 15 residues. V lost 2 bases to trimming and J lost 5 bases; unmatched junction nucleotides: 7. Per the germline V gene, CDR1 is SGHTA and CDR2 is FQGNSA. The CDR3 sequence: CASSLQASGNHEQYV. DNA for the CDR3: TGTGCCAGCAGCTTACAGGCTAGCGGGAACCACGAGCAGTACGTC.

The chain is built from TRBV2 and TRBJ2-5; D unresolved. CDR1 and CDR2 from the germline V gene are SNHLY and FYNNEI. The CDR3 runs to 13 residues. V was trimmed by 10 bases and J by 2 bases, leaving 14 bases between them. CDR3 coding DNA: TGTGCCATCTCACTGGTCCTTCAAGAGACCCAGTACTTC. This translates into CAISLVLQETQYF.

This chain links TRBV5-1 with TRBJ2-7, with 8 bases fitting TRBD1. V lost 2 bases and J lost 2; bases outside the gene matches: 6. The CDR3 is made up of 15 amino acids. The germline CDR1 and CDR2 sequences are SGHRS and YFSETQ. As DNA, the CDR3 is TGCGCCAGCAGCTTTCCGGACAGGGAGGCCTACGAGCAGTACTTC. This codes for CASSFPDREAYEQYF.

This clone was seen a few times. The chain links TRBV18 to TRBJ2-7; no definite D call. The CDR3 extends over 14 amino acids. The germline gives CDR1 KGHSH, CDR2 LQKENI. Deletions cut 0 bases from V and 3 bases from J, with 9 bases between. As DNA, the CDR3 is TGTGCCAGCTCACCACCCAATGGCGGCTACGAGCAGTACGTC. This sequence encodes CASSPPNGGYEQYV.

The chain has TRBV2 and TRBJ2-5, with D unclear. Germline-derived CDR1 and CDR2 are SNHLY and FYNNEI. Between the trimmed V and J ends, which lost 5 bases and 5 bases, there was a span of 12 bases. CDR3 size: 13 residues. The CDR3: CASSQQLVETQYF. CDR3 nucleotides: TGTGCCAGCAGTCAACAGCTTGTGGAGACCCAGTACTTC. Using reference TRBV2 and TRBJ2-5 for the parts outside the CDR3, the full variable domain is EPEVTQTPSHQVTQMGQEVILRCVPISNHLYFYWYRQILGQKVEFLVSFYNNEISEKSEIFDDQFSVERPDGSNFTLKIRSTKLEDSAMYFCASSQQLVETQYFGPGTRLLVL.

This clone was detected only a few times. The CDR3 DNA reads as TGCAGCGTTGCTCACCCGGCTAGCGCTAGCACAGATACGCAGTATTTT. Translating it yields CSVAHPASASTDTQYF. V is TRBV29-1 and J is TRBJ2-3, with D possibly TRBD2 on 6 matching bases. V dropped 4 bases and J dropped 0 bases, with 17 bases sitting between them. The germline gives CDR1 SQVTM, CDR2 ANQGSEA. There are 16 residues in the CDR3.

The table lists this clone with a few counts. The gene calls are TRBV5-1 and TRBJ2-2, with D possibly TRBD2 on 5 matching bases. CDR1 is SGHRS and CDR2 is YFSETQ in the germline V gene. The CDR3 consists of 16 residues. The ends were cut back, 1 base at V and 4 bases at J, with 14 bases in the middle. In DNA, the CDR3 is TGCGCCAGCAGCTTGAGGGTAGCGCCTATCACCGGGGAGCTGTTTTTT. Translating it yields CASSLRVAPITGELFF.

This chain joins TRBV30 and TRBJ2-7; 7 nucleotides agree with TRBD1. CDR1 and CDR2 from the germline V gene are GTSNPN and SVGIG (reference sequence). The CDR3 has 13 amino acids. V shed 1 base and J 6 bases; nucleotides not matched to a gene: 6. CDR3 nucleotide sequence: TGTGCCTGGAGTGCAGGACAGGTGCGCGAGCAGTACTTC. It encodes CAWSAGQVREQYF.

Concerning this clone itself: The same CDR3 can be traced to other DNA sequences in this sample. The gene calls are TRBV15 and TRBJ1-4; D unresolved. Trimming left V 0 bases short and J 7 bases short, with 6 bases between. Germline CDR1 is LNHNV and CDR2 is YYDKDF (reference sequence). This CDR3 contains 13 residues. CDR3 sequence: CATSRDRGEKLFF. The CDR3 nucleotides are TGTGCCACCAGCAGAGATCGGGGTGAAAAACTGTTTTTT. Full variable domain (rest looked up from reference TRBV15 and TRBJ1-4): DAMVIQNPRYQVTQFGKPVTLSCSQTLNHNVMYWYQQKSSQAPKLLFHYYDKDFNNEADTPDNFQSRRPNTSFCFLDIRSPGLGDTAMYLCATSRDRGEKLFFGSGTQLSVL.